The present T cell receptor beta chain was sequenced within a study of response to subunit inactivated influenza vaccine. A single record per CDR3 protein comes from TCRdb applying MiXCR to the RT-PCR reads. In the table there are a few hundred thousand distinct CDR3 sequences, about 20% of which are singletons. Germline V gene lookup returns CDR1 SGHTS and CDR2 YDEGEE. The CDR3 has 15 amino acids. V was cut by 4 bases and J by 7 bases, with 18 bases left in between. Regarding the study as a whole: A suggestion made by the authors is that each seasonal influenza vaccination recruits few new T cells.

This clonotype was observed a handful of times. Its antigen is unknown. The chain joins TRBV5-8 to TRBJ2-1, with D maybe TRBD2 (6 bases). The receptor was isolated from a man between 50 and 69 years old who received an inactivated influenza vaccine. The sample was PBMCs from blood, taken 21 months after vaccination. The DNA for the CDR3 is TGTGCCAGCAGCCCCCAGGGACTTCACTCAAATGAGCAGTTCTTC. It yields the protein CASSPQGLHSNEQFF.